This T cell receptor (beta chain) was found in a study of blood T cells in healthy people across ages. Study-level findings and limits: When set beside aged donors, long-lived donors presented more naive CD4+ cells and higher diversity.

On this clonotype itself: The antigen remains undetermined.

It was with a sample-barcoded 5' primer and a J-beta primer mix that a second PCR of roughly 7 to 12 cycles was run. Using its own MiXCR run on the 5' RACE reads, TCRdb lists one record per CDR3 protein. The profile shows approximately 800,000 distinct CDR3 sequences, roughly 53% of them singletons. The CDR3 spans 14 residues. V lost 5 bases to trimming and J lost 6 bases; unmatched junction nucleotides: 5. In terms of origin and age, donors were healthy Caucasian individuals from Russia aged about 6 to 100. With each sample, at least 5 micrograms of total RNA were extracted. The sample consisted of blood. This clonotype was obtained from a man aged 80 or over in good health. J is TRBJ1-4 and V is TRBV12-3 or TRBV12-4; 8 nucleotides match TRBD1. CDR3 nucleotides: TGTGCCAGCAGTCCCACAGGGGGGTATGAAAAACTGTTTTTT. Amino acid sequence: CASSPTGGYEKLFF.